This TCR beta chain emerged from a study of immune cell composition in non-small cell lung cancer. The data were produced by immunoSEQ multiplex PCR, yet TCRdb's version contains in-frame clones alone and is incomplete. The table has about 8,000 clones, 65% to 75% seen once. In its sample, this clone was seen a few times. Germline V gene sequence: CDR1 LNHDA, CDR2 SQIVND (reference sequence). CDR3 size: 13 residues. V dropped 6 bases and J dropped 3 bases, with 12 bases sitting between them. Sequenced input: lung tumor tissue. This chain joins TRBV19 and TRBJ2-7, with D maybe TRBD2 (5 bases). This clonotype was obtained from a human donor with non-small cell lung cancer. CDR3 sequence reads: CASSVGDRYEQYF. The CDR3 nucleotides are TGTGCCAGTAGCGTCGGGGATCGCTACGAGCAGTACTTC.